This T cell receptor beta chain was recovered during a study of CD8+CD57+ T cells in acquired aplastic anemia. General observations from the study: Patients and controls had CD8+ Simpson's diversity values that were not significantly distinct. The number of CD8+ CDR3 sequences shared by patients and controls was twenty-nine.

Profiles of TCR beta VDJ and CDR3 were generated from a genomic DNA template. TCRdb independently ran MiXCR on the reads; one entry per CDR3 protein. The table shows 160,000 or so distinct CDR3 sequences, with 71% occurring only once. By flow cytometry, patients selected for sequencing had shown an expansion of CD8+CD57+ cells. Patients were untreated when blood was sampled. Note on this clonotype: Its antigen is unidentified.

The CDR3 has 13 residues. With 0 bases removed from V and 6 bases from J, the gap between germline ends came to 10 bases. CDR1 and CDR2 (germline): SGDLS, YYNGEE. The sequence was collected from a human donor with aplastic anemia. This rearrangement joins TRBV9 to TRBJ2-7, with D perhaps TRBD1 (6 bases). The sample was sorted CD4+, CD8+, or CD8+CD57+ T cells (not recorded which) from PBMCs. CDR3 amino acids: CASSVVGGTEQYF. CDR3 DNA sequence: TGTGCCAGCAGCGTAGTTGGGGGCACCGAGCAGTACTTC.